This is a list of T cell receptor beta chains from one sample in a study of identical twins. MiXCR, applied by TCRdb to the 5' RACE reads, yields one record per CDR3 protein. The sample holds roughly 750,000 distinct CDR3 sequences, roughly 20% seen once. A further study also used this sample, focusing on T cells expressing NK-cell markers.

Material: PBMCs. These TCRs come from a woman between 18 and 30 years old in good health. Each CDR3 is given with its conserved first and last residue. A D gene is named only where the DNA matches it firmly. Expanded clones get a size class; other rows say once, few or many, or leave the size out.

TRBJ1-6 . TRBV6-1 . CASSRVLGSPLHF TGTGCCAGCAGCAGGGTACTGGGTTCACCCCTCCACTTT
TRBJ1-1 . TRBV7-9 . CASSLGAGLDTEAFF TGTGCCAGCAGCTTAGGTGCGGGTCTGGACACTGAAGCTTTCTTT
TRBJ1-2 few TRBV7-9 TRBD1 CASSPGDSLYGYTF TGTGCCAGCAGCCCGGGGGACAGCCTCTATGGCTACACCTTC
TRBJ2-7 many TRBV6-6 . CASSYTEPYEQYF TGTGCCAGCAGTTATACGGAGCCCTACGAGCAGTACTTC
TRBJ2-7 . TRBV20-1 TRBD1 CSAPTWTGGSEQYF TGCAGTGCTCCGACCTGGACAGGGGGTAGCGAGCAGTACTTC
TRBJ2-4 many TRBV3-1 . CASSQGQIKNIQYF TGTGCCAGCAGCCAAGGGCAGATCAAAAACATTCAGTACTTC
TRBJ2-3 . TRBV12-3/TRBV12-4 TRBD2 CASSLSVAGDTSTDTQYF TGTGCCAGCAGTTTGTCGGTAGCGGGAGACACTAGCACAGATACGCAGTATTTT
TRBJ2-4 . TRBV5-1 TRBD1 CASSPQQGTGLAKNIQYF TGCGCCAGCAGCCCACAACAAGGGACAGGTCTAGCCAAAAACATTCAGTACTTC
TRBJ2-5 many TRBV29-1 . CSVEVDTGQETQYF TGCAGCGTTGAAGTCGATACGGGTCAAGAGACCCAGTACTTC
TRBJ2-1 few TRBV6-5 . CASSTGPNKQFF TGTGCCAGCAGTACCGGACCGAATAAGCAGTTCTTC
TRBJ2-3 few TRBV20-1 . CSALDGLTSTDTQYF TGCAGTGCGCTGGACGGCTTAACTAGCACAGATACGCAGTATTTT
TRBJ2-1 few TRBV5-1 . CASSSLVGVGYNEQFF TGCGCCAGCAGCTCCCTAGTGGGTGTGGGGTACAATGAGCAGTTCTTC
TRBJ2-7 few TRBV24-1 TRBD1 CATSDGDRPYEQYF TGTGCCACCAGTGATGGGGACAGGCCCTACGAGCAGTACTTC
TRBJ2-5 . TRBV7-9 TRBD2 CASSSTGTSGGKTQYF TGTGCCAGCAGCTCAACCGGGACTAGCGGGGGTAAGACCCAGTACTTC
TRBJ1-1 . TRBV10-3 . CAIGIPGPNTEAFF TGTGCCATCGGAATACCGGGGCCAAACACTGAAGCTTTCTTT
TRBJ2-7 . TRBV29-1 . CSVGRSDQDEQYF TGCAGCGTTGGCAGGTCCGACCAAGACGAGCAGTACTTC
TRBJ1-3 many TRBV4-2 . CASSQDLTGTRGYTIYF TGTGCCAGCAGCCAAGACCTAACCGGGACCAGGGGTTACACCATATATTTT
TRBJ2-7 few TRBV5-6 . CASSLNRGEQYF TGTGCCAGCAGCTTGAATCGAGGCGAGCAGTACTTC
TRBJ1-1 few TRBV6-6 TRBD1 CATGGQYTEAFF TGTGCCACAGGGGGCCAGTACACTGAAGCTTTCTTT
TRBJ2-3 many TRBV9 TRBD2 CASNRAGPSTDTQYF TGTGCCAGCAACAGAGCGGGACCCAGCACAGATACGCAGTATTTT
TRBJ2-7 many TRBV7-8 TRBD2 CASSFGSGGAYRDEQYF TGTGCCAGCAGCTTCGGTAGCGGGGGGGCATATCGGGACGAGCAGTACTTC
TRBJ2-7 few TRBV7-2 . CASSGSLSTGLYEQYF TGTGCCAGCAGCGGATCCCTCTCCACGGGGCTCTACGAGCAGTACTTC
TRBJ1-5 . TRBV5-1 . CASSFSGGDQPQHF TGCGCCAGCAGCTTTTCCGGGGGCGATCAGCCCCAGCATTTT
TRBJ2-3 few TRBV12-3/TRBV12-4 TRBD1 CASSFERTGRTDTQYF TGTGCCAGCAGTTTTGAAAGGACAGGGCGCACAGATACGCAGTATTTT
TRBJ2-1 . TRBV20-1 TRBD2 CSARAPGEGGNEQFF TGCAGTGCTAGAGCCCCCGGGGAGGGTGGCAATGAGCAGTTCTTC
TRBJ1-5 . TRBV28 . CASSLLAGSNQPQHF TGTGCCAGCAGTTTATTGGCGGGTAGCAATCAGCCCCAGCATTTT
TRBJ2-1 . TRBV12-3/TRBV12-4 TRBD1 CASSSNRGTDEQFF TGTGCCAGCAGTAGTAACAGGGGCACGGATGAGCAGTTCTTC
TRBJ2-1 few TRBV20-1 . CSARDPAAGDEQFF TGCAGTGCTAGAGATCCGGCAGCTGGCGATGAGCAGTTCTTC